Reported below is one T cell receptor (beta chain). The antigen remains undetermined. The sample comes from a study of blood T cells in healthy people across ages. Each donor's blood draw was 7.5 to 10 milliliters of peripheral blood. Total RNA, at least 5 micrograms per sample, came from PBMCs. The CDR3 length is 15 residues. V lost 3 bases to trimming and J lost 2 bases, with 12 bases between them. Germline V gene sequence: CDR1 MNHEY, CDR2 SVGAGI. Findings and limits, study-wide: Greater diversity and more naive CD4+ cells were seen in long-lived donors than in aged donors. Per million T cells, TCR beta diversity dropped roughly linearly as age increased.

Primed by a sample-barcoded 5' primer and a J-beta primer mix, a second PCR proceeded for about 6 to 12 cycles. MiXCR, applied by TCRdb to the 5' RACE reads, yields one record per CDR3 protein. Of some 670,000 distinct CDR3 sequences in the sample, approximately 52% were seen once. The sample taken for sequencing was blood. This sequence joins TRBV6-5 and TRBJ2-3; no clear D. The sequence was obtained from a woman older than 75 in good health. The CDR3 sequence: CASSYRPAPTDTQYF. The CDR3 DNA sequence: TGTGCCAGCAGTTATCGCCCAGCTCCCACAGATACGCAGTATTTT.